The entry below describes one TCR beta chain. Its antigen is not identified. V dropped 6 bases and J dropped 0 bases, with 10 bases sitting between them. The germline V gene encodes CDR1 MNHNY and CDR2 SVGAGI (reference sequence). The CDR3 consists of 14 residues. This specimen belongs to a study of blood T cells in healthy people across ages. Looking at the study overall: Every two T cells gave about one barcoded beta molecule via template switching. Whole-study findings and limits: Any changes in expanded clonotypes were possibly confounded, as donor CMV status remained unknown.

The authors ran a second PCR of roughly 7 to 11 cycles using a sample-barcoded 5' primer and a J-beta primer mix. All cDNA molecules were each tagged by a template-switch adaptor with 12 random nucleotides. TCRdb reprocessed the 5' RACE reads via MiXCR and lists one record per CDR3 protein. The repertoire holds about 630,000 distinct CDR3 sequences, with roughly 21% as singletons. Sequencing used blood. The gene calls are TRBV6-6 and TRBJ2-3; the D gene is possibly TRBD1 (6 bases). This clonotype was obtained from a man in his 70s in good health. The CDR3 spells CASRIQGSTDTQYF. CDR3 sequence (DNA): TGTGCCAGCAGGATACAGGGCAGCACAGATACGCAGTATTTT.